The sequence of this T cell receptor beta chain was determined in a study of neurological immune-mediated disorders. Time point in this sample: technical triplicate 3. The unsorted libraries had their origin in 2 million PBMCs stored at -80 C. This clonotype showed up many times. The antigen is undetermined. The ends lost 5 bases at V and 3 bases at J; junction bases unmatched: 6. Germline V gene sequence: CDR1 LNHNV, CDR2 YYDKDF (reference sequence). The CDR3 extends over 15 amino acids. Study results and caveats: The study found the most TCR clonal expansion in HTLV-1-associated myelopathy and the least in multiple sclerosis, below healthy controls. Across subjects, expanded clones had no CDR3 amino acid sequences in common, pointing to private repertoires in all groups.

TCRdb called the 5' RACE reads again in MiXCR, with one record for every CDR3 protein. Of about 45,000 distinct CDR3 sequences listed, around a fifth are singletons. This clonotype originated in a man in his fifties or sixties with HTLV-1-associated myelopathy (HAM/TSP). The specimen sequenced was PBMCs. This sequence joins TRBV15 and TRBJ2-7, with 11 bases that match TRBD2. The CDR3, as DNA: TGTGCCACCAGCCTCGGGGGGACTAGCGGCTACGAGCAGTACTTC. Amino acid sequence: CATSLGGTSGYEQYF.